The 30 T cell receptor beta chains in this list originate from one sample, sequenced in a study of blood T cell repertoires in COVID-19. Assay: immunoSEQ multiplex PCR; the TCRdb copy retains only in-frame clones and omits some. This sample has over 20,000 clones; roughly 85% occur once, and the top ten carry 6.5% to 8.5%. Sequenced sample: peripheral blood. These receptor sequences come from a human donor in a cohort sampled during active COVID-19.

The gene calls are TRBV11-2 and TRBJ1-2; 10 bases fit TRBD1. Germline-derived CDR1 and CDR2 are SGHAT and FQNNGV. The CDR3 runs 14 residues. With V trimmed by 4 bases and J by 7 bases, 6 bases remained unmatched. The CDR3 reads CASSSPDRGGGYTF. CDR3 sequence (DNA): TGTGCCAGCAGCTCCCCGGACAGGGGGGGTGGCTACACCTTC.

The chain recombines TRBV5-1 with TRBJ1-5; 10 positions match TRBD1. Per germline, CDR1 SGHRS and CDR2 YFSETQ. With 0 bases clipped from V and 5 bases from J, the junction kept 5 bases outside the gene matches. CDR3 length equals 16 residues. The CDR3 region is CASSLGGQGYDQPQHF. DNA of the CDR3: TGCGCCAGCAGCTTGGGGGGACAGGGGTATGATCAGCCCCAGCATTTT.

This rearrangement joins TRBV5-6 to TRBJ1-5, with TRBD1 matching 7 bases. CDR1 and CDR2 (germline): SGHDT, YYEEEE. The CDR3 length is 17 residues. V trimming: 3 bases; J trimming: 2 bases; junction bases outside the gene matches: 11. Here the CDR3 reads CASSSLKGARGNQPQHF. In DNA form, the CDR3 reads TGTGCCAGCAGCTCACTAAAGGGGGCGCGGGGCAATCAGCCCCAGCATTTT. Together with reference TRBV5-6 and TRBJ1-5, the CDR3 gives the full variable domain: DAGVTQSPTHLIKTRGQQVTLRCSPKSGHDTVSWYQQALGQGPQFIFQYYEEEERQRGNFPDRFSGHQFPNYSSELNVNALLLGDSALYLCASSSLKGARGNQPQHFGDGTRLSIL.

The DNA of the CDR3 is TGTGCCAGCACCCCGGTAACGGCGGGGGGTTACACAGATACGCAGTATTTT. As protein: CASTPVTAGGYTDTQYF. The chain carries TRBV2 and TRBJ2-3; 8 positions match TRBD2. Germline CDR1 reads SNHLY; CDR2 reads FYNNEI. The ends lost 7 bases at V and 2 bases at J; junction bases unmatched: 14. This CDR3 is 17 amino acids long.

The chain couples TRBV4-1 to TRBJ2-5; 9 bases line up with TRBD1. From germline, CDR1 is MGHRA and CDR2 YSYEKL. Trimming took 4 bases from V and 4 from J; bases not matched to a gene: 7. This CDR3 has 15 residues. The CDR3 sequence is CASSPPGQGSETQYF. The DNA of the CDR3 is TGCGCCAGCAGCCCTCCGGGACAGGGCTCAGAGACCCAGTACTTC.

The chain is built from TRBV2 and TRBJ2-3, with D perhaps matching TRBD2 (5 bases). Germline CDR1 and CDR2: SNHLY and FYNNEI. The CDR3 covers 16 residues. The V and J ends lost 8 bases and 4 bases respectively, with 22 bases between them. CDR3 sequence reads: CASARASGVAADTQYF. In nucleotides, the CDR3 is TGTGCCAGCGCCCGCGCCTCCGGGGTCGCGGCAGATACGCAGTATTTT.

The chain couples TRBV9 to TRBJ2-5; weak D call: TRBD1 (6 bases). V was cut by 10 bases and J by 1 base, with 11 bases left in between. This CDR3 has 12 amino acids. In germline, CDR1 is SGDLS, CDR2 YYNGEE. The CDR3 here is CASGQTQETQYF. DNA for the CDR3: TGTGCCTCCGGACAGACCCAAGAGACCCAGTACTTC.

CDR3 coding DNA: TGTGCCTGGAGTCGCGGGGTTGAAAAACTGTTTTTT. As protein: CAWSRGVEKLFF. The chain combines TRBV30 with TRBJ1-4, with D hard to call. The ends were cut back, 2 bases at V and 7 bases at J, with 8 bases in the middle. CDR1 GTSNPN and CDR2 SVGIG come from the germline V gene (reference sequence). The CDR3 sequence is 12 residues long.

Written as DNA, the CDR3 is TGTGCCTGGAGAGTCGGACGGGGTAATTCACCCCTCCACTTT. It translates to CAWRVGRGNSPLHF. The chain carries TRBV30 and TRBJ1-6; D remains ambiguous. The CDR3 totals 14 residues. Germline V gene lookup returns CDR1 GTSNPN and CDR2 SVGIG (reference sequence). Trimming took off 3 bases at V and 6 bases at J, with 12 bases between the two ends. Together with reference TRBV30 and TRBJ1-6, the CDR3 gives the full variable domain: SQTIHQWPATLVQPVGSPLSLECTVEGTSNPNLYWYRQAAGRGLQLLFYSVGIGQISSEVPQNLSASRPQDRQFILSSKKLLLSDSGFYLCAWRVGRGNSPLHFGNGTRLTVT.

The chain uses TRBV18 and TRBJ2-7; 7 bases are a match to TRBD1. The V segment lost 2 bases and the J segment 9 bases; nucleotides outside the gene matches: 10. Germline V lookup: CDR1 KGHSH, CDR2 LQKENI. The CDR3 is made up of 14 amino acids. The CDR3 loop reads CASSPINRDRAQYF. In DNA form, the CDR3 reads TGTGCCAGCTCACCAATTAACAGGGACAGAGCGCAGTACTTC.

The chain employs TRBV11-3 and TRBJ2-7; D not certain. The ends were cut back, 5 bases at V and 3 bases at J, with 17 bases in the middle. This CDR3 spans 15 amino acids. Germline CDR1 and CDR2: SGHNT and YENEEA. The CDR3: CASSPRIMGFYEQYF. The CDR3 coding sequence is TGTGCCAGCAGCCCCCGAATTATGGGCTTCTACGAGCAGTACTTC.

The gene calls are TRBV28 and TRBJ1-1; D possibly corresponds to TRBD1 (6 bases). Germline V gives CDR1 MDHEN, CDR2 SYDVKM. Trimming took 3 bases from V and 3 from J, leaving 20 bases between them. CDR3 length: 17 residues. This CDR3 reads CASSFVGGWSKDTEAFF. DNA of the CDR3: TGTGCCAGCAGTTTCGTAGGGGGTTGGTCCAAGGACACTGAAGCTTTCTTT.

This clone showed up just once. The rearrangement uses TRBV5-8 and TRBJ1-2; 7 nucleotides line up with TRBD1. CDR1 is SGHTS and CDR2 is YDEGEE in the germline V gene. The CDR3 covers 14 residues. V trimming: 1 base; J trimming: 5 bases; junction bases outside the gene matches: 5. The CDR3 region is CASSLNRDRYGYTF. In DNA form, the CDR3 reads TGTGCCAGCAGCTTGAACCGGGACAGATATGGCTACACCTTC.

V gene TRBV2 combines with J gene TRBJ2-5, with D maybe TRBD1 (6 bases). With 1 base removed from V and 1 base from J, the gap between germline ends came to 7 bases. Germline V gene sequence: CDR1 SNHLY, CDR2 FYNNEI. The CDR3 extends over 14 amino acids. The CDR3 nucleotides read TGTGCCAGCAGTGAAGGGACAGCCCAAGAGACCCAGTACTTC. This sequence encodes CASSEGTAQETQYF. The full variable domain, rest sourced from reference TRBV2 and TRBJ2-5, is EPEVTQTPSHQVTQMGQEVILRCVPISNHLYFYWYRQILGQKVEFLVSFYNNEISEKSEIFDDQFSVERPDGSNFTLKIRSTKLEDSAMYFCASSEGTAQETQYFGPGTRLLVL.

The CDR3 spells CASSPSPGTRSTSGNTIYF. In DNA, the CDR3 is TGCGCCAGCAGCCCGAGTCCCGGGACAAGGTCGACTTCTGGAAACACCATATATTTT. This chain joins TRBV5-1 and TRBJ1-3; D is possibly TRBD1 (6 bases). Germline CDR1 is SGHRS and CDR2 is YFSETQ. The CDR3 covers 19 residues. The V and J ends lost 4 bases and 1 base respectively, with 24 bases between them. Full variable domain (remainder filled in from reference TRBV5-1 and TRBJ1-3): KAGVTQTPRYLIKTRGQQVTLSCSPISGHRSVSWYQQTPGQGLQFLFEYFSETQRNKGNFPGRFSGRQFSNSRSEMNVSTLELGDSALYLCASSPSPGTRSTSGNTIYFGEGSWLTVV.

The chain's CDR3 is CASSYSPGNTEAFF. CDR3 bases: TGTGCCAGCAGTTACTCGCCGGGGAACACTGAAGCTTTCTTT. The V call is TRBV6-5, the J call TRBJ1-1; D gene ambiguous. Germline assignment: CDR1 MNHEY and CDR2 SVGAGI. The CDR3 extends over 14 amino acids. The V end was cut by 0 bases, the J end by 1 base, with 6 bases between.

The chain joins TRBV28 to TRBJ1-5, with D unresolved. This CDR3 region has 16 residues. Trimming removed 4 bases from V and 4 bases from J, with 17 bases in between. Per the germline V gene, CDR1 is MDHEN and CDR2 is SYDVKM. Here the CDR3 DNA reads TGTGCCAGCAGTTCAACAGCTAACGGCCGTAATCAGCCCCAGCATTTT. Its translation: CASSSTANGRNQPQHF.

This chain links TRBV3-1 (or the pseudogene TRBV3-2) with TRBJ2-7; possible D gene TRBD2, 5 bases. V was trimmed by 3 bases and J by 2 bases, leaving 14 bases between them. This CDR3 contains 15 residues. Per germline, CDR1 LGHDT and CDR2 YNNKEL (reference sequence). CDR3: CASSQGWTVTYEQYF. CDR3 bases: TGTGCCAGCAGCCAGGGTTGGACTGTTACCTACGAGCAGTACTTC.

V usage is TRBV6-2 or TRBV6-3 and J usage is TRBJ1-1, with D possibly matching TRBD1 (5 bases). The CDR3 contains 16 residues. CDR1 is MNHEY, CDR2 SVGEGT, per germline. V was cut by 3 bases and J by 3 bases, with 17 bases left in between. Here the CDR3 DNA reads TGTGCCAGCAGTTATGGTGAGTGGAAGGGGTACACTGAAGCTTTCTTT. Translated, it gives CASSYGEWKGYTEAFF.

The chain uses TRBV15 and TRBJ2-1; D might be TRBD2 (6 bases). CDR1 and CDR2 (germline): LNHNV, YYDKDF (reference sequence). The ends were cut back, 0 bases at V and 3 bases at J, with 15 bases in the middle. CDR3 length equals 17 residues. The CDR3 DNA reads TGTGCCACCAGCAGAGATCCGGGCGGGGCGTTCTACAATGAGCAGTTCTTC. This translates into CATSRDPGGAFYNEQFF.

The chain uses TRBV15 and TRBJ1-5; no definite D call. V gave up 1 base and J gave up 7 bases, with 8 bases separating them. From germline, CDR1 is LNHNV and CDR2 YYDKDF (reference sequence). This CDR3 is 13 amino acids long. CDR3 DNA: TGTGCCACCAGCAGAGTTGGAGTCCAGCCCCAGCATTTT. This encodes CATSRVGVQPQHF.

J is TRBJ1-2 and V is TRBV7-2; 8 nucleotides agree with TRBD1. Germline V gene data show CDR1 as SGHTA and CDR2 as FQGNSA. After removal of 5 bases from V and 8 bases from J, the junction contained 10 bases not matched to a gene. The CDR3 spans 14 residues. The DNA for the CDR3 is TGTGCCAGCAGCAAGGACAGGGTCTCGGAGGGCTACACCTTC. It codes for CASSKDRVSEGYTF.

The chain has TRBV14 and TRBJ1-1, with no clear D. CDR1 SGHDN and CDR2 FVKESK come from the germline V gene. The CDR3 sequence is 11 residues long. Trimming stripped 5 bases from V and 7 bases from J, with 8 bases between. The DNA for the CDR3 is TGTGCCAGCAGCAAACAATTTGAAGCTTTCTTT. Protein product: CASSKQFEAFF.

This clone was recorded a few times. The chain carries TRBV7-2 and TRBJ2-3; no firm D call. This CDR3 region has 14 residues. Trimming took off 1 base at V and 5 bases at J, with 10 bases between the two ends. Looked up from germline, CDR1 is SGHTA and CDR2 is FQGNSA. The chain's CDR3 is CASSLVSGRDTQYF. CDR3 coding DNA: TGTGCCAGCAGCTTAGTTAGTGGGCGAGATACGCAGTATTTT.

This clone has just one count. The DNA for the CDR3 is TGTGCCAGCAGCCTTGGACAGGGGAGATCCGGCGAGACCCAGTACTTC. It encodes CASSLGQGRSGETQYF. This chain joins TRBV11-3 and TRBJ2-5; 9 nucleotides match TRBD1. The CDR3 contains 16 residues. The germline CDR1 and CDR2 sequences are SGHNT and YENEEA. V was pared by 5 bases and J by 5 bases, with 12 bases of the junction left unmatched.

Details on this clone: An end of the junction does not agree with germline; a read error may underlie this. The rearrangement uses TRBV6-6 and TRBJ2-7; 12 bases are a match to TRBD1. Germline loops: CDR1 MNHNY, CDR2 SVGAGI (reference sequence). This CDR3 is built from 16 residues. CDR3 in amino acids: CAGSPASGTGGNEQYF. The CDR3 nucleotides are TGTGCCGGCAGCCCCGCCTCAGGGACAGGGGGCAACGAGCAGTACTTC.

The DNA of the CDR3 is TGTGCCAGCAGTCCGCTCTGGGCAGGGTTCATGAACACTGAAGCTTTCTTT. This codes for CASSPLWAGFMNTEAFF. The rearrangement links TRBV9 to TRBJ1-1; perhaps TRBD1 as D (5 bases). There are 17 residues in the CDR3. Germline V gene sequence: CDR1 SGDLS, CDR2 YYNGEE. Trimming cost V 5 bases and J 0 bases, with 20 bases left between them.

The V gene is TRBV30, the J gene TRBJ1-3, with D perhaps matching TRBD1 (6 bases). V dropped 0 bases and J dropped 0 bases, with 24 bases sitting between them. The CDR3 loop spans 20 amino acids. Germline V gene sequence: CDR1 GTSNPN, CDR2 SVGIG (reference sequence). The CDR3 loop is CAWSVRRGQWNRNSGNTIYF. DNA for the CDR3: TGTGCCTGGAGTGTACGGCGGGGGCAGTGGAATCGTAACTCTGGAAACACCATATATTTT.

The chain employs TRBV30 and TRBJ2-7; possibly TRBD2 for D (7 bases). V was pared by 0 bases and J by 4 bases, with 16 bases between. Germline V gene lookup returns CDR1 GTSNPN and CDR2 SVGIG (reference sequence). The CDR3 is 15 amino acids. CDR3 residues: CAWSVRGGGSYEQYF. The CDR3 DNA reads as TGTGCCTGGAGTGTACGAGGGGGGGGCTCTTACGAGCAGTACTTC.

The chain links TRBV11-2 to TRBJ1-1, with D possibly TRBD1 on 5 matching bases. The ends were cut back, 4 bases at V and 3 bases at J, with 9 bases in the middle. There are 13 residues in the CDR3. The germline gives CDR1 SGHAT, CDR2 FQNNGV. The DNA of the CDR3 is TGTGCCAGCAGCTCCAGGGAGGACACTGAAGCTTTCTTT. Translation gives CASSSREDTEAFF.